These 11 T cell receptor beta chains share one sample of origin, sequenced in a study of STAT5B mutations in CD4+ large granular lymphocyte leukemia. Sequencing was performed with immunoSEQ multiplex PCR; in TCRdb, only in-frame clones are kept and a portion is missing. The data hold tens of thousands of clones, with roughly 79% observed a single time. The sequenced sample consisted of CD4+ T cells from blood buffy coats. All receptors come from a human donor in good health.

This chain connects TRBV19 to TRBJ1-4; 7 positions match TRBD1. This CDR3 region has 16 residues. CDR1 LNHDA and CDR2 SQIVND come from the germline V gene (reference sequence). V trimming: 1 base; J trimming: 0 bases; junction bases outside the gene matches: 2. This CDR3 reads CASSIAQGATNEKLFF. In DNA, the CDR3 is TGTGCCAGTAGTATAGCCCAGGGGGCAACTAATGAAAAACTGTTTTTT.

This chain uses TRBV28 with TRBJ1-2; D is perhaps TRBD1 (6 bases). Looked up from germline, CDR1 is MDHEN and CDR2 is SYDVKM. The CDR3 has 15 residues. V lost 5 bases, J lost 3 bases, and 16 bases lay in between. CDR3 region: CASSIGQTLHYGYTF. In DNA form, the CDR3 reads TGTGCCAGCAGTATCGGACAGACCCTCCACTATGGCTACACCTTC.

The CDR3 coding sequence is TGTGCCAGCAGCCCGGGGGCGAGCGGCACAGATACGCAGTATTTT. Translation gives CASSPGASGTDTQYF. V is TRBV7-9 and J is TRBJ2-3; D is possibly TRBD1 or TRBD2 (6 bases each). Deletions cut 5 bases from V and 1 base from J, with 13 bases between. The germline CDR1 and CDR2 sequences are SEHNR and FQNEAQ (reference sequence). CDR3 length equals 15 residues. The whole variable domain, filled in from reference TRBV7-9 and TRBJ2-3, reads DTGVSQNPRHKITKRGQNVTFRCDPISEHNRLYWYRQTLGQGPEFLTYFQNEAQLEKSRLLSDRFSAERPKGSFSTLEIQRTEQGDSAMYLCASSPGASGTDTQYFGPGTRLTVL.

The CDR3 DNA sequence: TGTGCCAGCAGCTTTAAGGAGACCCAGTACTTC. The encoded protein is CASSFKETQYF. The chain combines TRBV11-2 with TRBJ2-5; no clear D gene. Trimming shortened V by 3 bases and J by 5 bases, and 4 bases separated the two germline ends. The CDR3 extends over 11 amino acids. Germline CDR1 is SGHAT and CDR2 is FQNNGV.

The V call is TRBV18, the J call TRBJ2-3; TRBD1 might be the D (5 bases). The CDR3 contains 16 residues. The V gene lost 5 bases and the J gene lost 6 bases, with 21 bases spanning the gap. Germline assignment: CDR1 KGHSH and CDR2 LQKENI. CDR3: CASSAMTGQGLDTQYF. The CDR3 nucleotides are TGTGCCAGCTCAGCCATGACGGGTCAGGGTTTGGATACGCAGTATTTT.

The CDR3 spells CASSFSVAGYYEQYF. In nucleotides, the CDR3 is TGCGCCAGCAGCTTCAGTGTTGCAGGGTATTACGAGCAGTACTTC. V is TRBV5-1 and J is TRBJ2-7, with D possibly matching TRBD1 (5 bases). This CDR3 is built from 15 residues. Germline CDR1 SGHRS, CDR2 YFSETQ. Trimming left V 2 bases short and J 4 bases short, with 16 bases between. The full variable domain, in which reference TRBV5-1 and TRBJ2-7 provide the parts outside the CDR3, is KAGVTQTPRYLIKTRGQQVTLSCSPISGHRSVSWYQQTPGQGLQFLFEYFSETQRNKGNFPGRFSGRQFSNSRSEMNVSTLELGDSALYLCASSFSVAGYYEQYFGPGTRLTVT.

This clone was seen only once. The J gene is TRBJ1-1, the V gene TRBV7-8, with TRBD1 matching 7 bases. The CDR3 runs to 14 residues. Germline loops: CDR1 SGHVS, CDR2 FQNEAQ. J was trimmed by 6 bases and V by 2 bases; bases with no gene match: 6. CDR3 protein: CASSLQGEVPEAFF. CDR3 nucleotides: TGTGCCAGCAGCTTACAGGGGGAGGTTCCTGAAGCTTTCTTT. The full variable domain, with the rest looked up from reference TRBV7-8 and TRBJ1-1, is GAGVSQSPRYKVAKRGQDVALRCDPISGHVSLFWYQQALGQGPEFLTYFQNEAQLDKSGLPSDRFFAERPEGSVSTLKIQRTQQEDSAVYLCASSLQGEVPEAFFGQGTRLTVV.

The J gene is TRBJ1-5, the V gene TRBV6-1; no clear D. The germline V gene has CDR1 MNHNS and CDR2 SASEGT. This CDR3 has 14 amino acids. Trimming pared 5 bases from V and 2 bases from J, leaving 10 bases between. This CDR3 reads CASSLGGGNQPQHF. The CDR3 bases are TGTGCCAGCAGTCTGGGCGGAGGCAATCAGCCCCAGCATTTT.

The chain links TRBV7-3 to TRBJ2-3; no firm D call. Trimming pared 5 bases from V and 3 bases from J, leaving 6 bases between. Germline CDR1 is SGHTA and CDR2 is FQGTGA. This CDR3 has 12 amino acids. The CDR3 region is CASSQQTDTQYF. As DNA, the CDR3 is TGTGCCAGCAGCCAGCAAACAGATACGCAGTATTTT.

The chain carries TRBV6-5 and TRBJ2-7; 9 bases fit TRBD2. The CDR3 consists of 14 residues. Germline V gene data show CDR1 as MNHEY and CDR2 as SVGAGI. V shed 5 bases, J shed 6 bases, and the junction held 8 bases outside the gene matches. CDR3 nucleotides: TGTGCCAGCAGTCTAGCGGGAAGGAGGCGCGAGCAGTACTTC. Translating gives CASSLAGRRREQYF.

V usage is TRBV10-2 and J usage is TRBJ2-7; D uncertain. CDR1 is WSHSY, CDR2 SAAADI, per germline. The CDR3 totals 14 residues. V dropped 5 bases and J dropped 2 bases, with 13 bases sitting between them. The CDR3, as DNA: TGCGCCAGCAGTACCTCCAGAACTCCCTACGAGCAGTACTTC. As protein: CASSTSRTPYEQYF.